Sequencing of this T cell receptor (beta chain) was carried out in a study of T cell repertoires in cytomegalovirus infection. Study overall: The authors relied on CMV epitopes, both recently identified HLA-C-restricted and well-studied HLA-B-restricted. Study outcomes and limitations: HLA-C-restricted TCR beta clonotypes specific for CMV led the ex vivo response. Frequencies of public TCR beta families were cumulated, and this identified carriers of CMV plus the relevant HLA.

TCRdb fed the reads into MiXCR, producing one record per CDR3 protein. There are approximately 30,000 distinct CDR3 sequences in the sample; over 15% occur only once, and around 80% lies in the top ten. This CDR3 region has 15 residues. With V trimmed by 5 bases and J by 3 bases, 8 bases remained unmatched. Germline V CDR1 and CDR2: SGHVS, FNYEAQ. In this sample, this clonotype turned up a few times. Its target is unknown. This clonotype was obtained from a human donor in good health (CMV status not recorded). Some clones in this sample may be carry-over from other donors' samples. This sequence joins TRBV7-6 and TRBJ2-7; 9 nucleotides agree with TRBD1. The source material was CD8+ T cells from cultured PBMCs, sampled from culture after CMV antigen stimulation. CDR3 region: CASSPGTGPLYEQYF. CDR3 bases: TGTGCCAGCAGCCCCGGGACAGGGCCTCTCTACGAGCAGTACTTC.